This TCR beta chain emerged from a study of neurological immune-mediated disorders. Study background: The roughly 35 multiple sclerosis patients comprised about 31 that were relapsing-remitting and 3 that were secondary progressive.

From 15-18 subjects, over 190 million TCR-beta sequences were obtained in each sequencing run. Via MiXCR, TCRdb re-called the 5' RACE reads, giving one row per CDR3 protein. The sample holds 84,000 or so distinct CDR3 sequences, roughly 4.3% seen once. Findings and limits, study-wide: One related-CDR3 cluster, identified by phylogenetic grouping, held the repertoires of 18 of 34 multiple sclerosis patients and was a possible signature. Expanded clones shared no CDR3 amino acid sequences across subjects, suggesting private repertoires in all groups.

Indicated time point: longitudinal time-point 3. This clonotype showed up just a few times. Its antigen is unknown. A much bigger clone sits one base away, suggesting this may be a read error. The sequence was obtained from a woman aged 55 to 70 with multiple sclerosis. The sample was PBMCs.

CDR3 loop: CASRYRVGTQYF. The CDR3 coding sequence is TGTGCCAGCAGGTACAGGGTTGGGACCCAGTACTTC. The chain combines TRBV2 with TRBJ2-5, with D tentatively TRBD1 (6 bases). The CDR3 has 12 amino acids. The germline CDR1 and CDR2 sequences are SNHLY and FYNNEI. V gave up 6 bases and J gave up 7 bases, with 12 bases separating them.